The source of this T cell receptor beta chain is a study of blood T cells in healthy people across ages. Between the trimmed V and J ends, which lost 1 base and 1 base, there was a span of 13 bases. Germline CDR1 SQVTM, CDR2 ANQGSEA. The CDR3 contains 15 residues. Combining a sample-barcoded 5' primer with a J-beta primer mix, a second PCR ran for 7 to 11 cycles. Every cDNA was tagged by a template-switch adaptor with 12 random nucleotides. In TCRdb, the 5' RACE reads were re-called with MiXCR into one record per CDR3 protein. This sample has about 1 million distinct CDR3 sequences, with under 30% found just once. These data also formed part of another study, on T cells of mothers and their children. From that report: Related and unrelated pairs show similar thymic shaping of TCR recombination output.

The sequence derives from a girl aged 2-15 years in good health. The chain links TRBV29-1 to TRBJ1-1, with D perhaps matching TRBD1 (5 bases). Sequenced material: blood. DNA for the CDR3: TGCAGCGTTGAAGCCCCGACAGTGCAGAACACTGAAGCTTTCTTT. Its protein is CSVEAPTVQNTEAFF. Together with reference TRBV29-1 and TRBJ1-1, the CDR3 gives the full variable domain: SAVISQKPSRDICQRGTSLTIQCQVDSQVTMMFWYRQQPGQSLTLIATANQGSEATYESGFVIDKFPISRPNLTFSTLTVSNMSPEDSSIYLCSVEAPTVQNTEAFFGQGTRLTVV.